The 4 T cell receptor beta chains below all came from one sample that was sequenced in a study of shared clonotypes between healthy human individuals (dated by TCRdb to the early 2020s). Library preparation was by the immunoSEQ multiplex PCR assay. Imported from immuneACCESS, the table was reduced by TCRdb to in-frame sequences with V and J called. These copies leave out some clones; in studies compared against another copy, an unresolved V gene accounts for under half, and the cause of the remainder is not known. The sample table lists about 490,000 clones, roughly 80% of them with a count of one. Roughly 13% of the sample rests with the top ten. Sequencing input: PBMCs. The receptors come from a woman in her thirties or forties in good health. Some clones in this sample may be carry-over from other donors' samples.

The chain is built from TRBV9 and TRBJ1-1; 8 nucleotides match TRBD1. V trimming: 0 bases; J trimming: 1 base; junction bases outside the gene matches: 5. In germline, CDR1 is SGDLS, CDR2 YYNGEE. This CDR3 is built from 16 residues. Here the CDR3 reads CASSVARTGPNTEAFF. The CDR3 bases are TGTGCCAGCAGCGTAGCCCGGACAGGGCCGAACACTGAAGCTTTCTTT.

This chain links TRBV7-2 with TRBJ2-5; 9 bases line up with TRBD2. CDR3 length: 16 amino acids. The ends lost 5 bases at V and 5 bases at J; junction bases unmatched: 12. Per the germline V gene, CDR1 is SGHTA and CDR2 is FQGNSA. CDR3 in amino acids: CASSPQVAGGRETQYF. CDR3 bases: TGTGCCAGCAGCCCCCAGGTTGCGGGAGGGCGGGAGACCCAGTACTTC.

This clone appeared once. Since a far larger clone is one base different, this is likely a read error. The same CDR3 can be traced to other DNA sequences in this sample. CDR3 in amino acids: CASSPLHRLEAVGDEQYF. CDR3 coding DNA: TGTGCCAGCAGCCCACTACACCGACTAGAAGCGGTGGGTGATGAGCAGTACTTC. This chain uses TRBV5-6 with TRBJ2-7, with D possibly being TRBD2 (6 bases). This CDR3 region has 18 residues. Trimming removed 4 bases at V and 7 bases at J, with 30 bases between. CDR1 and CDR2 from the germline V gene are SGHDT and YYEEEE. Complete variable domain (other parts from reference TRBV5-6 and TRBJ2-7): DAGVTQSPTHLIKTRGQQVTLRCSPKSGHDTVSWYQQALGQGPQFIFQYYEEEERQRGNFPDRFSGHQFPNYSSELNVNALLLGDSALYLCASSPLHRLEAVGDEQYFGPGTRLTVT.

The chain joins TRBV18 to TRBJ2-1, with D unresolved. The CDR3 consists of 13 residues. Germline V gene data show CDR1 as KGHSH and CDR2 as LQKENI. The germline V and J ends were trimmed by 0 bases and 6 bases, with 6 bases remaining between them. The CDR3: CASSPPTGNEQFF. CDR3 coding DNA: TGTGCCAGCTCACCACCTACGGGCAATGAGCAGTTCTTC.